The subject of this entry is one T cell receptor (beta chain). The data derive from a study of blood T cell repertoires in COVID-19. Produced via immunoSEQ multiplex PCR; TCRdb's table is partial and in-frame only. The sample consists of about 480,000 clones, roughly 88% of them appearing once. This TCR was recovered from a woman aged 40 to 50 who had recovered from COVID-19. Source material: PBMCs or T cells enriched from blood (not recorded which).

The CDR3 bases are TGTGCCAGCAGTTTCATACAGGGCTCTGGGGCCAACGTCCTGACTTTC. Translated: CASSFIQGSGANVLTF. The rearrangement uses TRBV6-5 and TRBJ2-6; a possible D gene is TRBD1 (6 bases). Between the trimmed V and J ends, which lost 4 bases and 0 bases, there was a span of 10 bases. The CDR3 extends over 16 amino acids. Germline-derived CDR1 and CDR2 are MNHEY and SVGAGI.